One sample yielded the 28 T cell receptor beta chains listed below, sequenced in a study of tumor-infiltrating lymphocytes in localized non-small cell lung cancer (dated by TCRdb to about 2021). Library preparation used the immunoSEQ multiplex PCR assay. TCRdb stores this immuneACCESS table with in-frame sequences only. Part of the clones is absent; in the studies checked, under half of the shortfall reflects unresolved V genes, and no reason is known for the rest. The sample yields 11,000 to 15,000 clones; 55% to 70% were counted once. Of the sample, about 20% falls within the top ten clones. The sequenced material came from uninvolved lung tissue not adjacent to the tumor. The receptors shown here come from a human donor with non-small cell lung cancer.

By sample fraction, this clone is medium-sized. This chain links TRBV10-3 with TRBJ1-1; D is possibly TRBD1 (6 bases). Germline values: CDR1 ENHRY, CDR2 SYGVKD. V lost 2 bases, J lost 1 base, and 23 bases lay in between. The CDR3 covers 19 residues. DNA for the CDR3: TGTGCCATCAGTGAGACCCTGTTTGAGGGAGGGACACGGAACACTGAAGCTTTCTTT. Amino acids: CAISETLFEGGTRNTEAFF.

V is TRBV11-2 and J is TRBJ2-1; 10 positions agree with TRBD2. The CDR3 runs 16 residues. Germline trimming cut 4 bases from V and 4 bases from J; bases unmatched to any gene: 7. Germline CDR1 SGHAT, CDR2 FQNNGV. The CDR3: CASSSLAGGTYNEQFF. Written as DNA, the CDR3 is TGTGCCAGCAGCTCGTTAGCGGGGGGAACGTACAATGAGCAGTTCTTC.

The gene calls are TRBV28 and TRBJ2-7; no clear D. Trimming shortened V by 5 bases and J by 7 bases, and 12 bases separated the two germline ends. The V gene's germline CDR1 is MDHEN and CDR2 SYDVKM. The CDR3 sequence is 12 residues long. The CDR3 is CASSPSRREQYF. The DNA of the CDR3 is TGTGCCAGCAGTCCCTCCCGCCGGGAGCAGTACTTC.

This rearrangement joins TRBV11-2 to TRBJ2-7; possible D gene TRBD1, 6 bases. CDR3 length: 11 residues. Per the germline V gene, CDR1 is SGHAT and CDR2 is FQNNGV. The DNA for the CDR3 is TGTGCCAGCAGCTTATGGGACAAATATAGCGTC. Translated, it gives CASSLWDKYSV.

V and J are TRBV20-1 and TRBJ1-2, with D uncertain. This CDR3 is built from 11 residues. Germline V CDR1 and CDR2: DFQATT, SNEGSKA (reference sequence). CDR3 region: CRITANYGYTF. CDR3 DNA: TGCAGGATTACGGCTAACTATGGCTACACCTTC.

This sequence joins TRBV5-1 and TRBJ2-7; tentatively, D is TRBD1 (6 bases). The CDR3 extends over 16 amino acids. Germline V CDR1 and CDR2: SGHRS, YFSETQ. V lost 1 base, J lost 2 bases, and 16 bases lay in between. This CDR3 is CASSLSGDTFTYEQYF. CDR3 nucleotides: TGCGCCAGCAGCTTGTCAGGGGACACCTTTACCTACGAGCAGTACTTC.

V gene TRBV5-1 combines with J gene TRBJ2-1, with a possible D match to TRBD2 (7 bases). Trimming removed 2 bases from V and 7 bases from J, with 13 bases in between. CDR1 is SGHRS, CDR2 YFSETQ, per germline. The CDR3 is 14 residues long. This CDR3 reads CASSLRGGRNEQFF. For the CDR3, the DNA is TGCGCCAGCAGCTTAAGGGGGGGCAGGAATGAGCAGTTCTTC.

The V and J genes are TRBV5-1 and TRBJ2-7; 11 nucleotides line up with TRBD2. Germline CDR1 SGHRS, CDR2 YFSETQ. Germline trimming cut 4 bases from V and 4 bases from J; bases unmatched to any gene: 10. This CDR3 region has 16 residues. The CDR3 region is CASSPTGGTSGYEQYF. The DNA for the CDR3 is TGCGCCAGCAGCCCGACAGGGGGGACTAGCGGTTACGAGCAGTACTTC.

By share, this clone counts as medium-sized (0.01 to 0.1%). The genes are TRBV2 and TRBJ2-7; D perhaps matches TRBD1 (6 bases). The germline CDR1 and CDR2 sequences are SNHLY and FYNNEI. Between the trimmed V and J ends, which lost 4 bases and 6 bases, there was a span of 10 bases. The CDR3 is 12 amino acids. Here the CDR3 reads CASSGQVVEQYF. CDR3 DNA: TGTGCCAGCAGTGGACAGGTTGTCGAGCAGTACTTC.

This clone was picked up a small number of times. The V and J genes are TRBV12-5 and TRBJ2-7, with D unresolved. This CDR3 is 17 amino acids long. Germline CDR1 and CDR2: LGHNT and FRNRAP. The V gene lost 2 bases and the J gene lost 1 base, with 18 bases spanning the gap. Written as DNA, the CDR3 is TGTGCTAGTGGTTTGATCTGGATAAGAGAACTATCCTACGAGCAGTACTTC. Translation gives CASGLIWIRELSYEQYF. The whole variable domain, filled in from reference TRBV12-5 and TRBJ2-7, reads DARVTQTPRHKVTEMGQEVTMRCQPILGHNTVFWYRQTMMQGLELLAYFRNRAPLDDSGMPKDRFSAEMPDATLATLKIQPSEPRDSAVYFCASGLIWIRELSYEQYFGPGTRLTVT.

V is TRBV19 and J is TRBJ2-3; 10 bases line up with TRBD1. This CDR3 region has 17 residues. Germline assignment: CDR1 LNHDA and CDR2 SQIVND (reference sequence). With 4 bases clipped from V and 4 bases from J, the junction kept 11 bases outside the gene matches. The CDR3 region is CASSTQGPGTGADTQYF. The DNA for the CDR3 is TGTGCCAGTAGTACCCAGGGCCCAGGGACAGGGGCAGATACGCAGTATTTT. Combining the CDR3 with reference TRBV19 and TRBJ2-3 gives the whole variable domain DGGITQSPKYLFRKEGQNVTLSCEQNLNHDAMYWYRQDPGQGLRLIYYSQIVNDFQKGDIAEGYSVSREKKESFPLTVTSAQKNPTAFYLCASSTQGPGTGADTQYFGPGTRLTVL.

This chain joins TRBV6-1 and TRBJ1-5; D possibly corresponds to TRBD1 (6 bases). Germline values: CDR1 MNHNS, CDR2 SASEGT. The V end lost 4 bases, the J end lost 6 bases, and 16 bases lay between the germline ends. CDR3 length equals 15 residues. DNA for the CDR3: TGTGCCAGCAGTGCTATTCCAGGGGTGAGTCAGCCCCAGCATTTT. This encodes CASSAIPGVSQPQHF.

The V and J genes are TRBV4-2 and TRBJ2-5, with TRBD2 as a possible D gene (5 bases). Germline CDR1 reads LGHNA; CDR2 reads YNFKEQ. V lost 4 bases, J lost 2 bases, and 14 bases lay in between. The CDR3 is 15 residues long. The CDR3 sequence: CASSPGLSGQETQYF. The CDR3 DNA sequence: TGTGCCAGCAGCCCCGGACTGAGTGGACAAGAGACCCAGTACTTC.

The chain carries TRBV28 and TRBJ1-1, with D possibly matching TRBD1 (6 bases). This CDR3 is built from 12 residues. Germline V lookup: CDR1 MDHEN, CDR2 SYDVKM. The V gene lost 3 bases and the J gene lost 6 bases, with 8 bases spanning the gap. CDR3 DNA: TGTGCCAGCAGTTTTCGGACAGCTGAAGCTTTCTTT. Translation: CASSFRTAEAFF.

The chain recombines TRBV5-6 with TRBJ1-4; perhaps TRBD1 as D (5 bases). V lost 4 bases, J lost 0 bases, and 10 bases lay in between. Per the germline V gene, CDR1 is SGHDT and CDR2 is YYEEEE. The CDR3 runs 15 residues. CDR3 nucleotide sequence: TGTGCCAGCAGCGAACCGGGGGCAACTAATGAAAAACTGTTTTTT. Its translation is CASSEPGATNEKLFF.

This chain links TRBV5-3 with TRBJ1-5; D gene uncertain. TRBV5-3 is given ORF status, its function remaining uncertain. V was cut by 1 base and J by 0 bases, with 11 bases left in between. This CDR3 comprises 16 residues. The CDR3 DNA reads as TGTGCCAGAAGCTTGCAGTACTCGTATAGCAATCAGCCCCAGCATTTT. As protein: CARSLQYSYSNQPQHF.

The J gene is TRBJ1-1, the V gene TRBV2, with D unresolved. The CDR3 loop spans 13 amino acids. Germline lookup yields CDR1 SNHLY and CDR2 FYNNEI. Deletions cut 5 bases from V and 2 bases from J, with 9 bases between. The CDR3 here is CASSRPPNTEAFF. CDR3 bases: TGTGCCAGCAGTCGGCCACCAAACACTGAAGCTTTCTTT.

The chain joins TRBV6-4 to TRBJ2-3, with D possibly being TRBD2 (6 bases). V dropped 3 bases and J dropped 0 bases, with 10 bases sitting between them. Germline loops: CDR1 MRHNA, CDR2 SNTAGT. The CDR3 consists of 15 residues. CDR3 in amino acids: CASSEGLASTDTQYF. In DNA, the CDR3 is TGTGCCAGCAGTGAAGGGCTAGCGAGCACAGATACGCAGTATTTT.

The rearrangement joins TRBV30 to TRBJ1-2; D may be TRBD1 (5 bases). Germline assignment: CDR1 GTSNPN and CDR2 SVGIG (reference sequence). The ends were cut back, 4 bases at V and 8 bases at J, with 17 bases in the middle. The CDR3 extends over 13 amino acids. CDR3 sequence (DNA): TGTGCCTGGATACCGGGACTGTCGAGAGGCTACACCTTC. Its protein product is CAWIPGLSRGYTF.

The chain couples TRBV30 to TRBJ1-2, with 7 nucleotides matching TRBD1. V was pared by 5 bases and J by 4 bases, with 7 bases of the junction left unmatched. The CDR3 covers 13 residues. Germline V CDR1 and CDR2: GTSNPN, SVGIG (reference sequence). The CDR3 nucleotides read TGTGCCTGGGGGAGGGGGCCCATCTATGGCTACACCTTC. Translated: CAWGRGPIYGYTF.

V usage is TRBV27 and J usage is TRBJ1-5; D gene uncertain. Germline CDR1 is MNHEY and CDR2 is SMNVEV (reference sequence). This CDR3 is 16 amino acids long. Trimming took off 6 bases at V and 3 bases at J, with 18 bases between the two ends. The CDR3 loop is CASRGGGGSYNQPQHF. CDR3 bases: TGTGCCAGCAGGGGAGGAGGAGGCTCATACAATCAGCCCCAGCATTTT.

This clone came up once. The V call is TRBV5-1, the J call TRBJ1-2; 7 bases are a match to TRBD1. Looked up from germline, CDR1 is SGHRS and CDR2 is YFSETQ. This CDR3 is built from 15 residues. V lost 0 bases to trimming and J lost 5 bases; unmatched junction nucleotides: 7. This CDR3 reads CASSLGGSGGYGYTF. Written as DNA, the CDR3 is TGCGCCAGCAGCTTGGGCGGCTCAGGGGGGTATGGCTACACCTTC.

The V gene is TRBV5-1, the J gene TRBJ2-7; D may be TRBD2 (7 bases). CDR1 and CDR2 (germline): SGHRS, YFSETQ. The CDR3 loop spans 16 amino acids. Trimming left V 4 bases short and J 2 bases short, with 19 bases between. CDR3 amino acids: CASSPLGGGGPYEQYF. The DNA of the CDR3 is TGCGCCAGCAGCCCTCTCGGAGGGGGAGGGCCCTACGAGCAGTACTTC.

A few counts support this clone. The chain carries TRBV7-7 and TRBJ2-3; D is tentatively TRBD1 or TRBD2 (5 bases each). Germline-derived CDR1 and CDR2 are SSHAT and FNYEAQ (reference sequence). The length of the CDR3 is 14 residues. The DNA for the CDR3 is TGTGCTAGCGCTCCGGGGCCGGGAACAGATACGCAGTATTTT. Translating gives CASAPGPGTDTQYF.

V gene TRBV28 combines with J gene TRBJ1-1, with 7 bases fitting TRBD1. Germline V gives CDR1 MDHEN, CDR2 SYDVKM. Losses at the gene ends were 4 bases for V and 7 bases for J; bases not matched to a gene: 21. The CDR3 spans 18 residues. The CDR3: CASSYEPGQNTLGDEAFF. In DNA form, the CDR3 reads TGTGCCAGCAGTTACGAGCCGGGACAGAATACCCTAGGGGATGAAGCTTTCTTT. Supplemented by reference TRBV28 and TRBJ1-1, the full variable domain reads DVKVTQSSRYLVKRTGEKVFLECVQDMDHENMFWYRQDPGLGLRLIYFSYDVKMKEKGDIPEGYSVSREKKERFSLILESASTNQTSMYLCASSYEPGQNTLGDEAFFGQGTRLTVV.

The sample holds a few counts of this clone. V and J are TRBV29-1 and TRBJ1-5; 10 positions match TRBD1. Germline V CDR1 and CDR2: SQVTM, ANQGSEA. V was clipped by 7 bases and J by 6 bases; unmatched bases: 9. The CDR3 runs 14 residues. CDR3 region: CSARTGGSGQPQHF. In nucleotides, the CDR3 is TGCAGCGCTAGGACAGGGGGTTCGGGTCAGCCCCAGCATTTT.

Only one count was recorded for this clone. The chain recombines TRBV4-1 with TRBJ2-1; 8 bases fit TRBD2. The CDR3 sequence is 15 residues long. Germline-derived CDR1 and CDR2 are MGHRA and YSYEKL. Trimming at V came to 0 bases and at J to 8 bases, leaving 6 bases not matched to a gene. The CDR3 bases are TGCGCCAGCAGCCAAGAAGGGGCGGGGGGCGATGAGCAGTTCTTC. Protein product: CASSQEGAGGDEQFF.

The V gene is TRBV9, the J gene TRBJ1-1; 7 bases are shared with TRBD1. There are 18 residues in the CDR3. Germline lookup yields CDR1 SGDLS and CDR2 YYNGEE. The V gene end was trimmed by 3 bases and the J gene end by 5 bases; junction bases not matched to a gene: 19. CDR3 amino acids: CASSEAPTGADRRTEAFF. In nucleotides, the CDR3 is TGTGCCAGCAGCGAGGCTCCCACAGGGGCAGATAGAAGGACTGAAGCTTTCTTT. The whole variable domain, remainder taken from reference TRBV9 and TRBJ1-1, is DSGVTQTPKHLITATGQRVTLRCSPRSGDLSVYWYQQSLDQGLQFLIQYYNGEERAKGNILERFSAQQFPDLHSELNLSSLELGDSALYFCASSEAPTGADRRTEAFFGQGTRLTVV.